The next 11 T cell receptor beta chains were all read from a single sample in a study of blood T cells in healthy people across ages (dated by TCRdb to about 2015). The library was prepared using 5' RACE. The sequencer was an Illumina HiSeq 2500. A second PCR of roughly 7 to 11 cycles was performed with a sample-barcoded 5' primer and a J-beta primer mix. Using fastp at Q25 and MiXCR, TCRdb reprocessed the public reads and kept productive beta chains. CDR3 protein sequences are deduplicated, and each keeps its most common genes and DNA. The sample profile shows about 640,000 distinct CDR3 sequences; roughly 53% of them were found once. Approximately 40% of the sample is held by the ten biggest clonotypes. The specimen was blood. The origin of the receptors is a man between 60 and 75 years old in good health.

The chain links TRBV29-1 to TRBJ1-4; unclear D gene. This CDR3 contains 13 residues. Trimming took 4 bases from V and 3 from J, leaving 9 bases between them. Germline lookup yields CDR1 SQVTM and CDR2 ANQGSEA. For the CDR3, the DNA is TGCAGCGTTGGGGCGGCGGCTAATGAAAAACTGTTTTTT. This sequence encodes CSVGAAANEKLFF.

This clonotype was seen more than once but under ten times. V usage is TRBV5-5 and J usage is TRBJ1-1; D ambiguous. V was pared by 2 bases and J by 3 bases, with 5 bases between. Germline lookup yields CDR1 SGHKS and CDR2 YYEKEE (reference sequence). The CDR3 runs to 12 residues. CDR3 region: CASSLSYTEAFF. The CDR3 region has the DNA TGTGCCAGCAGCTTAAGCTACACTGAAGCTTTCTTT.

The chain links TRBV11-2 to TRBJ2-7, with D perhaps TRBD2 (6 bases). Trimming took 0 bases from V and 2 from J, leaving 11 bases between them. The CDR3 totals 15 residues. The germline gives CDR1 SGHAT, CDR2 FQNNGV. The CDR3 loop is CASSLDSREPYEQYF. CDR3 sequence (DNA): TGTGCCAGCAGCTTAGATAGTCGGGAGCCCTACGAGCAGTACTTC.

The table lists this clonotype with a few counts. The V and J genes are TRBV20-1 and TRBJ2-7; the D is unclear. V was trimmed by 2 bases and J by 4 bases, leaving 6 bases between them. Germline V gene data show CDR1 as DFQATT and CDR2 as SNEGSKA (reference sequence). The CDR3 contains 11 residues. CDR3 region: CSARKLYEQYF. In nucleotides, the CDR3 is TGCAGTGCTAGAAAACTATACGAGCAGTACTTC.

This sequence joins TRBV11-1 and TRBJ2-1; 7 bases are shared with TRBD1. This CDR3 contains 16 residues. The germline V gene encodes CDR1 SGHAT and CDR2 FQDESV (reference sequence). Trimming took 6 bases from V and 7 from J; bases not matched to a gene: 15. CDR3 protein: CASRFTGAPDSNEQFF. For the CDR3, the DNA is TGTGCCAGCAGGTTCACAGGGGCACCAGACTCAAATGAGCAGTTCTTC.

This clonotype was counted once. The J gene is TRBJ2-3, the V gene TRBV7-9; unclear D gene. The germline gives CDR1 SEHNR, CDR2 FQNEAQ (reference sequence). This CDR3 comprises 14 residues. V lost 2 bases to trimming and J lost 2 bases, with 8 bases between them. The CDR3 coding sequence is TGTGCCAGCAGCTTAACAGAGACCACAGATACGCAGTATTTT. It specifies CASSLTETTDTQYF.

This clonotype was found many times. The chain is built from TRBV7-2 and TRBJ2-5; maybe TRBD1 (6 bases). Trimming shortened V by 5 bases and J by 1 base, and 11 bases separated the two germline ends. Germline loops: CDR1 SGHTA, CDR2 FQGNSA. The CDR3 contains 14 residues. CDR3: CASSQGQIQETQYF. CDR3 DNA sequence: TGTGCCAGCAGCCAAGGACAGATCCAAGAGACCCAGTACTTC.

The chain links TRBV13 to TRBJ1-4; D is ambiguous. Germline V gives CDR1 PRHDT, CDR2 FYEKMQ (reference sequence). This CDR3 is built from 14 residues. V dropped 3 bases and J dropped 4 bases, with 9 bases sitting between them. The CDR3 sequence: CASSFGGYNEKLFF. The CDR3 DNA sequence: TGTGCCAGCAGCTTCGGCGGATATAATGAAAAACTGTTTTTT.

This clonotype has a handful of counts. The rearrangement uses TRBV13 and TRBJ2-5; D uncertain. Germline CDR1 PRHDT, CDR2 FYEKMQ (reference sequence). The CDR3 extends over 16 amino acids. With 5 bases removed from V and 2 bases from J, the gap between germline ends came to 18 bases. The DNA for the CDR3 is TGTGCCAGCAGCCCCCGTCTAGTCCCACCACAAGAGACCCAGTACTTC. Translating gives CASSPRLVPPQETQYF.

This chain connects TRBV5-1 to TRBJ2-1; 12 positions agree with TRBD2. Germline V gene sequence: CDR1 SGHRS, CDR2 YFSETQ. CDR3 length equals 16 residues. V trimming: 4 bases; J trimming: 4 bases; junction bases outside the gene matches: 6. Here the CDR3 reads CASSDILAGGYNEQFF. The CDR3 nucleotides are TGCGCCAGCAGCGACATCCTAGCGGGGGGGTACAATGAGCAGTTCTTC.

The chain recombines TRBV5-1 with TRBJ2-3; no clear D. CDR1 is SGHRS, CDR2 YFSETQ, per germline. This CDR3 is built from 13 residues. V lost 0 bases and J lost 4, with 6 bases in between. The DNA for the CDR3 is TGCGCCAGCAGCTTGGGTATGGCAGATACGCAGTATTTT. Protein sequence: CASSLGMADTQYF.